Presented here are 21 T cell receptor beta chains from one specimen sequenced in a study of T cell changes during pregnancy in multiple sclerosis. This table comes from immunoSEQ multiplex PCR, and its TCRdb copy is limited to in-frame clones, with some not included. Seen here are approximately 30,000 clones, about nine tenths observed once, and the top ten hold over 0.45%. The sample was CD4+ T cells from peripheral blood mononuclear cells, taken in the first trimester of pregnancy. The receptor set was obtained from a female donor in good health, enrolled as a control in a pregnancy study.

This clone was seen a handful of times. The V and J genes are TRBV30 and TRBJ1-5; 7 positions agree with TRBD1. Germline V gene lookup returns CDR1 GTSNPN and CDR2 SVGIG (reference sequence). This CDR3 region has 13 residues. V was clipped by 2 bases and J by 9 bases; unmatched bases: 7. In DNA, the CDR3 is TGTGCCTGGAGTAAGCAGGGGGAAGGGCCCCAGCATTTT. As protein: CAWSKQGEGPQHF. The full variable domain, its missing parts supplied by reference TRBV30 and TRBJ1-5, is SQTIHQWPATLVQPVGSPLSLECTVEGTSNPNLYWYRQAAGRGLQLLFYSVGIGQISSEVPQNLSASRPQDRQFILSSKKLLLSDSGFYLCAWSKQGEGPQHFGDGTRLSIL.

This chain links TRBV5-1 with TRBJ2-6; 7 bases line up with TRBD1. With V trimmed by 1 base and J by 8 bases, 3 bases remained unmatched. The germline CDR1 and CDR2 sequences are SGHRS and YFSETQ. This CDR3 spans 14 amino acids. The CDR3 region is CASSLTGETNVLTF. The CDR3 nucleotides read TGCGCCAGCAGCTTGACAGGGGAGACCAACGTCCTGACTTTC.

The chain has TRBV10-2 and TRBJ2-4; 11 bases are a match to TRBD1. J gave up 2 bases and V 7 bases, and 10 bases lay outside the gene matches. The V gene's germline CDR1 is WSHSY and CDR2 SAAADI. The CDR3 is made up of 17 amino acids. Here the CDR3 reads CASTDRGPPSSKNIQYF. The CDR3 coding sequence is TGCGCCAGCACGGACAGGGGGCCCCCATCGTCCAAAAACATTCAGTACTTC.

The rearrangement links TRBV5-5 to TRBJ1-6; D ambiguous. In germline, CDR1 is SGHKS, CDR2 YYEKEE (reference sequence). The V end lost 1 base, the J end lost 3 bases, and 14 bases lay between the germline ends. This CDR3 has 17 amino acids. The CDR3 DNA sequence: TGTGCCAGCAGCTTGAGTTCCACATCCTTCTATAATTCACCCCTCCACTTT. Translating gives CASSLSSTSFYNSPLHF.

The CDR3 sequence: CSVEDPLGQGLGADTQYF. The CDR3 DNA reads TGCAGCGTTGAAGATCCGCTGGGACAGGGATTGGGGGCCGATACGCAGTATTTT. The chain couples TRBV29-1 to TRBJ2-3; 9 bases are shared with TRBD1. The CDR3 runs to 18 residues. V was pared by 0 bases and J by 6 bases, with 16 bases of the junction left unmatched. Germline values: CDR1 SQVTM, CDR2 ANQGSEA.

V and J are TRBV5-5 and TRBJ2-7; 8 nucleotides line up with TRBD1. The CDR3 contains 14 residues. V gave up 0 bases and J gave up 3 bases; unmatched junction bases: 2. Germline V CDR1 and CDR2: SGHKS, YYEKEE (reference sequence). CDR3 nucleotides: TGTGCCAGCAGCTTGGGGGACAGGATCTACGAGCAGTACTTC. This codes for CASSLGDRIYEQYF. Using reference TRBV5-5 and TRBJ2-7 for the parts outside the CDR3, the full variable domain is DAGVTQSPTHLIKTRGQQVTLRCSPISGHKSVSWYQQVLGQGPQFIFQYYEKEERGRGNFPDRFSARQFPNYSSELNVNALLLGDSALYLCASSLGDRIYEQYFGPGTRLTVT.

This clone appeared once. V is TRBV6-1 and J is TRBJ2-7, with a possible D match to TRBD1 (7 bases). The CDR3 is 15 residues long. V was clipped by 6 bases and J by 3 bases, with 18 bases between them. Germline CDR1 MNHNS, CDR2 SASEGT. The CDR3 DNA reads as TGTGCCAGCAGGGAGCAGGAGGGACAGATCTACGAGCAGTACTTC. This translates into CASREQEGQIYEQYF.

The chain combines TRBV19 with TRBJ1-1; D is undetermined. V lost 1 base and J lost 2, with 5 bases in between. Germline lookup yields CDR1 LNHDA and CDR2 SQIVND (reference sequence). This CDR3 has 13 residues. CDR3 residues: CASSIGRNTEAFF. As DNA, the CDR3 is TGTGCCAGTAGTATAGGTAGAAACACTGAAGCTTTCTTT.

The rearrangement uses TRBV7-9 and TRBJ2-3; 10 bases align to TRBD2. CDR3 size: 16 residues. J was trimmed by 2 bases and V by 5 bases; bases with no gene match: 7. CDR1 and CDR2 (germline): SEHNR, FQNEAQ (reference sequence). CDR3 sequence (DNA): TGTGCCAGCAGCCCCCCGACTAGCGGGCTCACAGATACGCAGTATTTT. Translating it yields CASSPPTSGLTDTQYF.

The chain recombines TRBV5-1 with TRBJ2-2, with D hard to call. Looked up from germline, CDR1 is SGHRS and CDR2 is YFSETQ. Trimming stripped 0 bases from V and 0 bases from J, with 6 bases between. The CDR3 length is 15 residues. The CDR3 DNA sequence: TGCGCCAGCAGCTTGGACACAACGAACACCGGGGAGCTGTTTTTT. It yields the protein CASSLDTTNTGELFF.

The chain recombines TRBV30 with TRBJ2-7; the D is unclear. The CDR3 contains 12 residues. Germline CDR1 and CDR2: GTSNPN and SVGIG (reference sequence). The V end was cut by 0 bases, the J end by 6 bases, with 9 bases between. CDR3 in amino acids: CAWSVWSAEQYF. For the CDR3, the DNA is TGTGCCTGGAGTGTGTGGAGCGCCGAGCAGTACTTC. Combining the CDR3 with reference TRBV30 and TRBJ2-7 gives the whole variable domain SQTIHQWPATLVQPVGSPLSLECTVEGTSNPNLYWYRQAAGRGLQLLFYSVGIGQISSEVPQNLSASRPQDRQFILSSKKLLLSDSGFYLCAWSVWSAEQYFGPGTRLTVT.

This chain joins TRBV27 and TRBJ2-3, with a possible D match to TRBD2 (6 bases). Per germline, CDR1 MNHEY and CDR2 SMNVEV (reference sequence). The CDR3 has 13 residues. V dropped 8 bases and J dropped 6 bases, with 15 bases sitting between them. The CDR3 DNA reads TGTGCCAGCGGGGGGTTATTACTCGATACGCAGTATTTT. Translating gives CASGGLLLDTQYF.

V usage is TRBV2 and J usage is TRBJ1-4; 7 bases fit TRBD1. Trimming at V came to 10 bases and at J to 5 bases, leaving 10 bases not matched to a gene. This CDR3 region has 14 residues. Germline loops: CDR1 SNHLY, CDR2 FYNNEI. CDR3 nucleotide sequence: TGTGCCACCGATCCGGAGACAGGGAATGAAAAACTGTTTTTT. Amino acids: CATDPETGNEKLFF.

This clone was seen only once. Other DNA sequences of this sample code for an identical CDR3. The V gene is TRBV5-4, the J gene TRBJ2-7; 15 bases are a match to TRBD2. The ends lost 4 bases at V and 4 bases at J; junction bases unmatched: 3. This CDR3 is 15 amino acids long. Germline CDR1 SGHNT, CDR2 YYREEE (reference sequence). The CDR3 is CASSIGTSGRYEQYF. As DNA, the CDR3 is TGTGCCAGCAGCATTGGGACTAGCGGGAGGTACGAGCAGTACTTC.

V usage is TRBV2 and J usage is TRBJ2-7, with a possible D match to TRBD1 (6 bases). Germline values: CDR1 SNHLY, CDR2 FYNNEI. This CDR3 is built from 15 residues. V shed 6 bases and J shed 6 bases, with 21 bases lying between them. The CDR3 nucleotides are TGTGCCAGCAGCCGGGCTCTTTGGACAGCCCGCGAGCAGTACTTC. This sequence encodes CASSRALWTAREQYF.

By share, this clone ranks as medium-sized. The rearrangement links TRBV4-1 to TRBJ1-2; TRBD1 aligns across 8 bases. CDR3 length: 16 residues. Germline-derived CDR1 and CDR2 are MGHRA and YSYEKL. Trimming at V came to 0 bases and at J to 7 bases, leaving 10 bases not matched to a gene. The CDR3 protein is CASSQENPGGIGGYTF. The CDR3 nucleotides are TGCGCCAGCAGCCAAGAAAATCCAGGGGGCATTGGTGGCTACACCTTC.

The CDR3 protein is CASSLGGQERKYF. The CDR3 nucleotides are TGCGCCAGCAGCTTGGGGGGACAGGAGCGTAAGTACTTC. The rearrangement links TRBV5-1 to TRBJ2-4, with 8 positions matching TRBD1. This CDR3 is built from 13 residues. The J segment lost 14 bases and the V segment lost 0 bases, leaving 7 bases of the junction unmatched. Per the germline V gene, CDR1 is SGHRS and CDR2 is YFSETQ.

The V and J genes are TRBV7-9 and TRBJ1-1; no clear D gene. Germline assignment: CDR1 SEHNR and CDR2 FQNEAQ (reference sequence). Trimming removed 6 bases at V and 0 bases at J, with 17 bases between. The CDR3 runs 16 residues. The CDR3 is CASSSSLGKVNTEAFF. CDR3 sequence (DNA): TGTGCCAGCAGTTCTTCCCTAGGTAAAGTGAACACTGAAGCTTTCTTT. Full variable domain (outside the CDR3, taken from reference TRBV7-9 and TRBJ1-1): DTGVSQNPRHKITKRGQNVTFRCDPISEHNRLYWYRQTLGQGPEFLTYFQNEAQLEKSRLLSDRFSAERPKGSFSTLEIQRTEQGDSAMYLCASSSSLGKVNTEAFFGQGTRLTVV.

Here the CDR3 reads CASSPGVIETQYF. DNA for the CDR3: TGTGCCAGCAGCCCGGGTGTAATTGAGACCCAGTACTTC. The gene calls are TRBV7-3 and TRBJ2-5; D is undetermined. This CDR3 contains 13 residues. V gave up 5 bases and J gave up 5 bases, with 12 bases separating them. CDR1 is SGHTA, CDR2 FQGTGA, per germline. The full variable domain, its missing parts supplied by reference TRBV7-3 and TRBJ2-5, is GAGVSQTPSNKVTEKGKYVELRCDPISGHTALYWYRQSLGQGPEFLIYFQGTGAADDSGLPNDRFFAVRPEGSVSTLKIQRTERGDSAVYLCASSPGVIETQYFGPGTRLLVL.

The chain is built from TRBV9 and TRBJ2-1; 11 positions match TRBD2. The germline gives CDR1 SGDLS, CDR2 YYNGEE. Trimming removed 3 bases from V and 12 bases from J; junction bases left unmatched: 11. This CDR3 is 15 amino acids long. This CDR3 reads CASSAGTSGELAQFF. CDR3 bases: TGTGCCAGCAGCGCCGGGACTAGCGGAGAACTAGCGCAGTTCTTC.

The rearrangement joins TRBV5-6 to TRBJ1-4; 7 positions match TRBD1. Germline CDR1 SGHDT, CDR2 YYEEEE. The CDR3 spans 17 residues. The ends lost 0 bases at V and 13 bases at J; junction bases unmatched: 18. The CDR3 loop reads CASSLGSADRHLGRLFF. The CDR3 nucleotides read TGTGCCAGCAGCTTGGGGTCGGCGGACAGGCACCTCGGAAGACTGTTTTTT.